Presented here are 21 T cell receptor beta chains from one specimen sequenced in a study of T cells after yellow fever vaccination. A single record per CDR3 protein comes from TCRdb applying MiXCR to the 5' RACE reads. The sample contains about 340,000 distinct CDR3 sequences, roughly 8.7% of which appear only once. Specimen: PBMCs, collected on the day of the first yellow fever vaccination. These receptors were obtained from a man between 18 and 35 years old who received the YFV17D yellow fever vaccine.

The V and J genes are TRBV20-1 and TRBJ2-7; D gene unclear. This CDR3 comprises 13 residues. Germline V gene lookup returns CDR1 DFQATT and CDR2 SNEGSKA (reference sequence). Trimming pared 0 bases from V and 4 bases from J, leaving 10 bases between. The CDR3 sequence: CSARDPRRYEQYV. The CDR3 nucleotides read TGCAGTGCTAGAGATCCGCGCAGGTACGAGCAGTACGTC.

The V and J genes are TRBV20-1 and TRBJ1-2, with 8 positions matching TRBD1. V lost 4 bases to trimming and J lost 7 bases; unmatched junction nucleotides: 20. The CDR3 has 17 residues. Germline values: CDR1 DFQATT, CDR2 SNEGSKA (reference sequence). Written as DNA, the CDR3 is TGCAGTGCTACCACTCCTCTGCCGGGACAGGCCTTCGGTGGCTACACCTTC. It yields the protein CSATTPLPGQAFGGYTF.

J is TRBJ2-3 and V is TRBV5-8; TRBD2 might be the D (6 bases). The CDR3 has 15 amino acids. V shed 4 bases and J shed 0 bases, with 12 bases lying between them. CDR1 SGHTS and CDR2 YDEGEE come from the germline V gene. CDR3 sequence: CASSPGDGSTDTQYF. The DNA for the CDR3 is TGTGCCAGCAGCCCGGGGGACGGAAGCACAGATACGCAGTATTTT. Full variable domain (rest looked up from reference TRBV5-8 and TRBJ2-3): EAGVTQSPTHLIKTRGQQATLRCSPISGHTSVYWYQQALGLGLQFLLWYDEGEERNRGNFPPRFSGRQFPNYSSELNVNALELEDSALYLCASSPGDGSTDTQYFGPGTRLTVL.

This sequence joins TRBV7-2 and TRBJ2-5, with a weak D call TRBD2 (5 bases). V was pared by 6 bases and J by 1 base, with 12 bases between. This CDR3 contains 14 residues. CDR1 and CDR2 from the germline V gene are SGHTA and FQGNSA. For the CDR3, the DNA is TGTGCCAGCAGATCGCCGGGAATCCAAGAGACCCAGTACTTC. Translating gives CASRSPGIQETQYF.

This clonotype was seen many times. This rearrangement joins TRBV29-1 to TRBJ2-7; tentatively, D is TRBD1 (5 bases). The CDR3 has 13 amino acids. Germline V gene data show CDR1 as SQVTM and CDR2 as ANQGSEA. V was shortened by 4 bases and J by 0 bases, with 10 bases between the two germline ends. The CDR3 nucleotides are TGCAGCGTTGGGGGCCGGAGCTCCTACGAGCAGTACTTC. It encodes CSVGGRSSYEQYF.

J is TRBJ2-3 and V is TRBV19, with D perhaps being TRBD1 or TRBD2 (5 bases each). Germline CDR1 is LNHDA and CDR2 is SQIVND (reference sequence). V lost 6 bases and J 0 bases, leaving 19 bases between the germline ends. The CDR3 is made up of 17 amino acids. CDR3 nucleotide sequence: TGTGCCAGTAGGGGAAATAGGGGAGTGACAAGCACAGATACGCAGTATTTT. Amino acid sequence: CASRGNRGVTSTDTQYF.

The chain is built from TRBV18 and TRBJ2-6; D is possibly TRBD2 (5 bases). CDR3 length: 19 amino acids. Germline CDR1 KGHSH, CDR2 LQKENI. The V and J ends lost 3 bases and 0 bases respectively, with 18 bases between them. The CDR3 region has the DNA TGTGCCAGCTCACCCAGATCCCCTCCAGCGGACTCTGGGGCCAACGTCCTGACTTTC. Encoded protein: CASSPRSPPADSGANVLTF. The full variable domain, its missing parts supplied by reference TRBV18 and TRBJ2-6, is NAGVMQNPRHLVRRRGQEARLRCSPMKGHSHVYWYRQLPEEGLKFMVYLQKENIIDESGMPKERFSAEFPKEGPSILRIQQVVRGDSAAYFCASSPRSPPADSGANVLTFGAGSRLTVL.

The V call is TRBV29-1, the J call TRBJ1-2; 7 nucleotides line up with TRBD1. The germline V gene encodes CDR1 SQVTM and CDR2 ANQGSEA. The CDR3 is 11 residues long. Unmatched junction bases numbered 3, after V lost 4 bases and J lost 7 bases. The CDR3 is CSVVGGRGYTF. CDR3 sequence (DNA): TGCAGCGTTGTAGGGGGCCGTGGCTACACCTTC.

V gene TRBV18 combines with J gene TRBJ1-6; 11 positions agree with TRBD1. Germline CDR1 reads KGHSH; CDR2 reads LQKENI. Trimming took 6 bases from V and 8 from J; bases not matched to a gene: 3. The CDR3 consists of 14 residues. The CDR3 region is CASSRDRGYSPLHF. The CDR3 coding sequence is TGTGCCAGCTCGCGGGACAGGGGGTATTCACCCCTCCACTTT.

This clonotype was counted many times. This sequence joins TRBV5-6 and TRBJ2-2; TRBD1 agrees at 7 bases. The CDR3 runs to 16 residues. With 2 bases clipped from V and 7 bases from J, the junction kept 11 bases outside the gene matches. The germline CDR1 and CDR2 sequences are SGHDT and YYEEEE. CDR3 loop: CASSFRRDSRGGELFF. The CDR3 DNA follows: TGTGCCAGCAGCTTTCGTAGGGACAGCCGAGGCGGGGAGCTGTTTTTT.

This clonotype was observed at least ten times. CDR3 sequence: CASSPSGTVSGNTIYF. CDR3 sequence (DNA): TGTGCCAGCTCACCCTCCGGGACCGTCTCTGGAAACACCATATATTTT. The chain uses TRBV18 and TRBJ1-3, with a weak D call TRBD1 (5 bases). In germline, CDR1 is KGHSH, CDR2 LQKENI. The CDR3 is 16 amino acids. Trimming cost V 3 bases and J 0 bases, with 12 bases left between them.

The rearrangement joins TRBV12-3 or TRBV12-4 to TRBJ1-5, with 7 bases that match TRBD1. The V and J ends lost 3 bases and 2 bases, in that order; junction bases with no gene match: 10. The length of the CDR3 is 17 residues. The CDR3 region is CASSFPVGGTGNQPQHF. CDR3 sequence (DNA): TGTGCCAGCAGTTTCCCTGTCGGAGGGACAGGCAATCAGCCCCAGCATTTT.

This clonotype occurred a few times. The chain combines TRBV5-1 with TRBJ1-1, with D possibly being TRBD1 (5 bases). V dropped 2 bases and J dropped 6 bases, with 14 bases sitting between them. The CDR3 is 14 residues long. Germline CDR1 reads SGHRS; CDR2 reads YFSETQ. CDR3 region: CASSFSGIGAEAFF. The CDR3 DNA sequence: TGCGCCAGCAGCTTCTCAGGGATCGGAGCTGAAGCTTTCTTT. Full variable domain (rest looked up from reference TRBV5-1 and TRBJ1-1): KAGVTQTPRYLIKTRGQQVTLSCSPISGHRSVSWYQQTPGQGLQFLFEYFSETQRNKGNFPGRFSGRQFSNSRSEMNVSTLELGDSALYLCASSFSGIGAEAFFGQGTRLTVV.

The gene calls are TRBV6-1 and TRBJ1-6; TRBD1 is a possible D gene (6 bases). Germline CDR1 and CDR2: MNHNS and SASEGT. The V gene lost 5 bases and the J gene lost 10 bases, with 15 bases spanning the gap. The CDR3 consists of 14 residues. CDR3 loop: CASSRGAGSSPLHF. The CDR3, as DNA: TGTGCCAGCAGTAGGGGGGCCGGGAGCTCACCCCTCCACTTT.

This clonotype showed up many times. The chain employs TRBV5-1 and TRBJ1-1; 7 bases fit TRBD1. The CDR3 runs to 14 residues. Trimming removed 4 bases from V and 3 bases from J; junction bases left unmatched: 6. CDR1 and CDR2 from the germline V gene are SGHRS and YFSETQ. CDR3 protein: CASSLTGVDTEAFF. In nucleotides, the CDR3 is TGCGCCAGCAGCCTTACAGGGGTGGACACTGAAGCTTTCTTT.

There are many counts of this clonotype. Compared with germline, one end of the junction differs, possibly owing to a read error. V gene TRBV18 combines with J gene TRBJ2-7; D gene ambiguous. CDR1 and CDR2 (germline): KGHSH, LQKENI. The CDR3 contains 12 residues. Written as DNA, the CDR3 is TGTGCCAGCTCATCACCGGAAAACGAGCAGTACTTC. It codes for CASSSPENEQYF.

This clonotype appeared many times. The chain employs TRBV24-1 and TRBJ2-3; 8 nucleotides line up with TRBD2. This CDR3 has 16 residues. From germline, CDR1 is KGHDR and CDR2 SFDVKD. Trimming at V came to 0 bases and at J to 3 bases, leaving 4 bases not matched to a gene. CDR3 sequence reads: CATSDLRRGVTDTQYF. CDR3 nucleotide sequence: TGTGCCACCAGTGATTTGCGGCGGGGGGTTACAGATACGCAGTATTTT.

For the CDR3, the DNA is TGTGCCAGCAGAGCCCCGGGACTAGCAGAATACAATGAGCAGTTCTTC. Its protein product is CASRAPGLAEYNEQFF. The chain recombines TRBV28 with TRBJ2-1; 9 positions match TRBD2. J gave up 4 bases and V 6 bases, and 10 bases lay outside the gene matches. The V gene's germline CDR1 is MDHEN and CDR2 SYDVKM. The CDR3 contains 16 residues.

This clonotype has just a few counts. J is TRBJ1-2 and V is TRBV6-5; maybe TRBD1 (5 bases). Trimming removed 6 bases at V and 5 bases at J, with 16 bases between. The CDR3 length is 14 residues. The germline V gene encodes CDR1 MNHEY and CDR2 SVGAGI. CDR3 sequence: CASSTPGGGYGYTF. CDR3 bases: TGTGCCAGCAGCACCCCTGGGGGGGGGTATGGCTACACCTTC.

The chain is built from TRBV3-1 and TRBJ2-1, with D possibly TRBD2 on 6 matching bases. This CDR3 region has 14 residues. Germline V gene data show CDR1 as LGHDT and CDR2 as YNNKEL (reference sequence). The germline V and J ends were trimmed by 0 bases and 5 bases, with 8 bases remaining between them. The CDR3 loop reads CASSQDWEDNEQFF. The CDR3 DNA reads TGTGCCAGCAGCCAAGATTGGGAGGACAATGAGCAGTTCTTC.

This chain uses TRBV5-1 with TRBJ2-7; tentatively, D is TRBD1 or TRBD2 (5 bases each). The CDR3 sequence is 18 residues long. The V gene's germline CDR1 is SGHRS and CDR2 YFSETQ. V shed 4 bases and J shed 0 bases, with 23 bases lying between them. Here the CDR3 reads CASSRYGTGTQISYEQYF. In nucleotides, the CDR3 is TGCGCCAGCAGCCGGTATGGTACGGGGACCCAGATCTCCTACGAGCAGTACTTC.